The 28 T cell receptor beta chains below all came from one sample that was sequenced in a study of low-dose radiotherapy and immunotherapy resistance in tumors. Gene-specific TRAV and TRBV primers were used for first-strand cDNA, covering alpha and beta chains. Amplification of TCRs used a constant-region primer and V-primer adapter for roughly 22 PCR cycles. In TCRdb, the reads were re-called with MiXCR into one record per CDR3 protein. Of about 13,000 distinct CDR3 sequences in the sample, about 70% are singletons; the top ten hold approximately 5.4%. The receptors derive from a human donor with advanced metastatic prostate, ovarian, gallbladder or colorectal cancer (not recorded which). This table probably holds off-target reads from a library built for another chain.

The V gene is TRBV6-1, the J gene TRBJ2-7; TRBD1 or TRBD2 may be the D gene (5 bases each). CDR1 is MNHNS and CDR2 is SASEGT in the germline V gene. The CDR3 is 16 amino acids. Trimming cost V 3 bases and J 6 bases, with 21 bases left between them. In DNA, the CDR3 is TGTGCCAGCAGTGAGGGCGCGAGGGGTCCCCTTACCGAGCAGTACTTC. It specifies CASSEGARGPLTEQYF.

This chain connects TRBV24-1 to TRBJ1-4; unclear D gene. Per the germline V gene, CDR1 is KGHDR and CDR2 is SFDVKD. Trimming removed 11 bases at V and 6 bases at J, with 18 bases between. This CDR3 comprises 14 residues. CDR3 sequence reads: CAKPSGFRDEKLFF. CDR3 DNA: TGTGCCAAACCCTCGGGGTTCCGGGATGAAAAACTGTTTTTT.

This chain's CDR3 is CASSGDRVGYGYTF. The CDR3 DNA reads as TGTGCCAGCAGCGGCGACAGGGTGGGGTATGGCTACACCTTC. The rearrangement joins TRBV7-3 to TRBJ1-2, with 7 nucleotides matching TRBD1. CDR1 and CDR2 (germline): SGHTA, FQGTGA. After removal of 5 bases from V and 5 bases from J, the junction contained 8 bases not matched to a gene. The CDR3 spans 14 residues.

This CDR3 is CASSSGLAGGTDTQYF. The CDR3 DNA is TGCGCCAGCAGCTCCGGACTAGCGGGGGGAACAGATACGCAGTATTTT. V is TRBV5-1 and J is TRBJ2-3; 14 bases line up with TRBD2. The trim removed 3 bases at V and 3 bases at J, leaving 3 bases unmatched. Germline V gene lookup returns CDR1 SGHRS and CDR2 YFSETQ. This CDR3 spans 16 amino acids.

This chain uses TRBV7-2 with TRBJ2-2; 8 bases are shared with TRBD2. CDR3 length: 16 residues. Trimming took 4 bases from V and 0 from J; bases not matched to a gene: 4. The germline V gene encodes CDR1 SGHTA and CDR2 FQGNSA. CDR3 sequence reads: CASSSPAGANTGELFF. The CDR3 region has the DNA TGTGCCAGCAGCTCTCCAGCGGGGGCGAACACCGGGGAGCTGTTTTTT.

The rearrangement joins TRBV29-1 to TRBJ2-2; 9 nucleotides match TRBD2. V shed 7 bases, J shed 9 bases, and the junction held 9 bases outside the gene matches. Germline loops: CDR1 SQVTM, CDR2 ANQGSEA. CDR3 size: 13 residues. The CDR3 DNA reads as TGCAGCGCCAGTAGCGGGGGAACCAGGGAGCTGTTTTTT. It encodes CSASSGGTRELFF.

The chain couples TRBV5-4 to TRBJ2-2; the D gene could be TRBD1 or TRBD2 (5 bases each). With 2 bases removed from V and 2 bases from J, the gap between germline ends came to 7 bases. CDR1 is SGHNT and CDR2 is YYREEE in the germline V gene (reference sequence). This CDR3 has 14 residues. CDR3 bases: TGTGCCAGCAGCTTCGGGACCAACACCGGGGAGCTGTTTTTT. It codes for CASSFGTNTGELFF. The variable domain in full, completed from reference TRBV5-4 and TRBJ2-2, reads ETGVTQSPTHLIKTRGQQVTLRCSSQSGHNTVSWYQQALGQGPQFIFQYYREEENGRGNFPPRFSGLQFPNYSSELNVNALELDDSALYLCASSFGTNTGELFFGEGSRLTVL.

V usage is TRBV29-1 and J usage is TRBJ2-7; no reliable D call. Germline V lookup: CDR1 SQVTM, CDR2 ANQGSEA. V lost 0 bases to trimming and J lost 1 base, with 4 bases between them. CDR3 length: 12 amino acids. CDR3 residues: CSVEEGSYEQYF. The CDR3 DNA is TGCAGCGTTGAAGAGGGATCCTACGAGCAGTACTTC.

The chain combines TRBV9 with TRBJ1-1; D might be TRBD1 (6 bases). The V end lost 0 bases, the J end lost 0 bases, and 9 bases lay between the germline ends. CDR3 length: 15 amino acids. The germline gives CDR1 SGDLS, CDR2 YYNGEE. The CDR3 bases are TGTGCCAGCAGCGTAGAAGGGGGGGTGAACACTGAAGCTTTCTTT. Translating gives CASSVEGGVNTEAFF.

The V call is TRBV29-1, the J call TRBJ2-1; 7 bases fit TRBD1. V lost 6 bases to trimming and J lost 6 bases; unmatched junction nucleotides: 14. The length of the CDR3 is 15 residues. Germline CDR1 is SQVTM and CDR2 is ANQGSEA. The CDR3 DNA is TGCAGCGTGGGACAGACTCAGATATCGGTCAATGAGCAGTTCTTC. It encodes CSVGQTQISVNEQFF.

This chain uses TRBV29-1 with TRBJ2-7, with a weak D call TRBD1 (5 bases). The germline V gene encodes CDR1 SQVTM and CDR2 ANQGSEA. The CDR3 runs to 11 residues. V was shortened by 5 bases and J by 6 bases, with 11 bases between the two germline ends. CDR3 protein: CSVKVGVEQYF. CDR3 nucleotide sequence: TGCAGCGTTAAGGTAGGGGTCGAGCAGTACTTC.

The genes are TRBV7-6 and TRBJ2-1, with 8 bases matching TRBD1. Trimming at V came to 5 bases and at J to 8 bases, leaving 11 bases not matched to a gene. Looked up from germline, CDR1 is SGHVS and CDR2 is FNYEAQ. The CDR3 has 15 residues. CDR3 region: CASSPQDRGGDEQFF. CDR3 DNA sequence: TGTGCCAGCAGCCCACAAGACAGGGGAGGAGATGAGCAGTTCTTC.

The chain recombines TRBV6-2 or TRBV6-3 with TRBJ2-6; D call uncertain. The CDR3 covers 13 residues. Per the germline V gene, CDR1 is MNHEY and CDR2 is SVGEGT. V lost 8 bases to trimming and J lost 0 bases, with 5 bases between them. The CDR3 bases are TGTGCCAGCTCGTACTCTGGGGCCAACGTCCTGACTTTC. It translates to CASSYSGANVLTF.

The rearrangement uses TRBV5-4 and TRBJ2-5; no reliable D call. The V end was cut by 4 bases, the J end by 5 bases, with 15 bases between. This CDR3 is built from 14 residues. CDR1 is SGHNT and CDR2 is YYREEE in the germline V gene (reference sequence). The CDR3 coding sequence is TGTGCCAGCAGCCCGGCGACCGTACAGGAGACCCAGTACTTC. This translates into CASSPATVQETQYF.

The V and J genes are TRBV10-3 and TRBJ1-1; 7 bases fit TRBD1. V shed 3 bases and J 1 base; nucleotides not matched to a gene: 5. Germline CDR1 and CDR2: ENHRY and SYGVKD. The CDR3 runs to 15 residues. CDR3 protein: CAISDEGTANTEAFF. The CDR3 nucleotides are TGTGCCATCAGTGATGAAGGGACAGCGAACACTGAAGCTTTCTTT.

The J gene is TRBJ2-7, the V gene TRBV2, with no clear D. This CDR3 spans 11 amino acids. Trimming took off 3 bases at V and 6 bases at J, with 6 bases between the two ends. In germline, CDR1 is SNHLY, CDR2 FYNNEI. In DNA form, the CDR3 reads TGTGCCAGCAGTGAGATGGGCGAGCAGTACTTC. This encodes CASSEMGEQYF.

This chain links TRBV19 with TRBJ1-5; D unclear. The CDR3 runs 16 residues. Germline assignment: CDR1 LNHDA and CDR2 SQIVND (reference sequence). The V gene lost 3 bases and the J gene lost 0 bases, with 12 bases spanning the gap. CDR3 region: CASSITSGPSNQPQHF. The CDR3 bases are TGTGCCAGTAGTATCACATCCGGCCCTAGCAATCAGCCCCAGCATTTT.

This clonotype showed up just once. The CDR3 is CAWSTLSGRGGYTF. The CDR3 DNA reads TGTGCCTGGAGTACACTTTCCGGACGGGGGGGCTACACCTTC. The chain recombines TRBV30 with TRBJ1-2; the D gene is possibly TRBD1 (5 bases). V gave up 2 bases and J gave up 8 bases, with 18 bases separating them. CDR1 GTSNPN and CDR2 SVGIG come from the germline V gene (reference sequence). There are 14 residues in the CDR3.

This clonotype showed up just once. The genes are TRBV2 and TRBJ2-6; D ambiguous. CDR1 is SNHLY, CDR2 FYNNEI, per germline. V shed 2 bases and J shed 2 bases, with 10 bases lying between them. The CDR3 sequence is 16 residues long. The CDR3 reads CASSEMAGPGANVLTF. The CDR3 nucleotides read TGTGCCAGCAGTGAAATGGCTGGGCCTGGGGCCAACGTCCTGACTTTC.

This clonotype has more than one count but fewer than ten. The chain carries TRBV5-5 and TRBJ1-4; 7 nucleotides align to TRBD1. CDR1 and CDR2 from the germline V gene are SGHKS and YYEKEE (reference sequence). The V and J ends lost 4 bases and 8 bases, in that order; junction bases with no gene match: 8. This CDR3 region has 14 residues. The CDR3 sequence is CASSKTGSEEKLFF. In DNA form, the CDR3 reads TGTGCCAGCAGCAAGACAGGGAGTGAGGAAAAACTGTTTTTT.

The chain is built from TRBV6-1 and TRBJ2-1; 14 nucleotides align to TRBD2. Looked up from germline, CDR1 is MNHNS and CDR2 is SASEGT. The CDR3 has 17 residues. The ends lost 4 bases at V and 7 bases at J; junction bases unmatched: 9. The CDR3 nucleotides are TGTGCCAGCAGTGCCGGGACTAGCGGGAGTTTGATGAATGAGCAGTTCTTC. It encodes CASSAGTSGSLMNEQFF.

This clonotype appeared a few times. DNA for the CDR3: TGTGCCAGCAGCTACACAGGGATCGACGAGCAGTACTTC. This translates into CASSYTGIDEQYF. The chain employs TRBV11-2 and TRBJ2-7; perhaps TRBD1 as D (6 bases). The germline gives CDR1 SGHAT, CDR2 FQNNGV. V was cut by 4 bases and J by 5 bases, with 12 bases left in between. The CDR3 sequence is 13 residues long.

The chain carries TRBV14 and TRBJ2-5; D is perhaps TRBD1 (5 bases). The germline V gene has CDR1 SGHDN and CDR2 FVKESK. V lost 0 bases and J 5 bases, leaving 13 bases between the germline ends. The CDR3 runs to 15 residues. CDR3 residues: CASSQEAGYLETQYF. The DNA of the CDR3 is TGTGCCAGCAGCCAAGAGGCAGGGTATTTGGAGACCCAGTACTTC.

The genes are TRBV2 and TRBJ2-7; D unresolved. The germline V gene encodes CDR1 SNHLY and CDR2 FYNNEI. This CDR3 region has 12 residues. V dropped 3 bases and J dropped 4 bases, with 7 bases sitting between them. The CDR3 bases are TGTGCCAGCAGTGAGCGAGATTACGAGCAGTACTTC. Translation gives CASSERDYEQYF.

The table lists this clonotype with a few counts. This chain joins TRBV5-1 and TRBJ1-1; D is undetermined. V was cut by 5 bases and J by 1 base, with 12 bases left in between. This CDR3 is built from 14 residues. Germline loops: CDR1 SGHRS, CDR2 YFSETQ. CDR3: CASRIETENTEAFF. DNA of the CDR3: TGCGCCAGCAGGATAGAGACGGAGAACACTGAAGCTTTCTTT.

V gene TRBV19 combines with J gene TRBJ2-4; weak D call: TRBD2 (6 bases). The ends were cut back, 6 bases at V and 3 bases at J, with 9 bases in the middle. The CDR3 spans 13 residues. Germline V gene data show CDR1 as LNHDA and CDR2 as SQIVND (reference sequence). CDR3 sequence: CASRGEVKNIQYF. The CDR3, as DNA: TGTGCCAGTAGGGGGGAGGTCAAAAACATTCAGTACTTC.

This clonotype was observed a handful of times. The junction does not match germline at one end; this may be a read error. The rearrangement joins TRBV29-1 to TRBJ2-1, with TRBD1 matching over 9 bases. The CDR3 extends over 11 amino acids. The germline V gene encodes CDR1 SQVTM and CDR2 ANQGSEA. Here the CDR3 DNA reads TGCAGCGTTGACCCCGGGACAGGGAGGCTCTTC. Amino acid sequence: CSVDPGTGRLF.

By share of the sample, this clonotype is large (0.1 to 1%). The chain is built from TRBV19 and TRBJ2-5; 7 positions agree with TRBD2. V lost 3 bases and J lost 5; bases outside the gene matches: 3. This CDR3 contains 13 residues. Germline V gene lookup returns CDR1 LNHDA and CDR2 SQIVND (reference sequence). DNA for the CDR3: TGTGCCAGTAGTATGACTAGCCGGGAGACCCAGTACTTC. Translating gives CASSMTSRETQYF. Based on the CDR3 plus reference TRBV19 and TRBJ2-5, the full variable domain is DGGITQSPKYLFRKEGQNVTLSCEQNLNHDAMYWYRQDPGQGLRLIYYSQIVNDFQKGDIAEGYSVSREKKESFPLTVTSAQKNPTAFYLCASSMTSRETQYFGPGTRLLVL.